Following are 10 T cell receptor beta chains from one sample sequenced in a study of T cells in Graves' hyperthyroidism and ophthalmopathy. There were TCR beta CDR3 regions amplified from RNA transcripts. HTBI primers were used for first-round RT-PCR of the TCR CDR3. TCRdb processed the multiplex PCR reads anew with MiXCR; each CDR3 protein has one entry. The sample consists of about 420,000 distinct CDR3 sequences, 15% to 19% of them appearing once. The sequencing input was blood. The source of these receptors is a woman younger than 30 with Graves' hyperthyroidism.

This clonotype occurred a few times. The V and J genes are TRBV4-1 and TRBJ2-5; TRBD2 is a possible D gene (5 bases). Per germline, CDR1 MGHRA and CDR2 YSYEKL. V lost 0 bases to trimming and J lost 5 bases, with 13 bases between them. CDR3 length: 15 residues. The CDR3 protein is CASSQEGQRGETQYF. The CDR3 bases are TGCGCCAGCAGCCAAGAAGGTCAGCGAGGGGAGACCCAGTACTTC.

This clonotype was seen many times. The V and J genes are TRBV2 and TRBJ1-1; no firm D call. V was clipped by 2 bases and J by 2 bases, with 12 bases between them. This CDR3 comprises 15 residues. Germline values: CDR1 SNHLY, CDR2 FYNNEI. Here the CDR3 DNA reads TGTGCCAGCAGTGAAAGGGTCCAGATAAACACTGAAGCTTTCTTT. Translated, it gives CASSERVQINTEAFF.

The sample holds many counts of this clonotype. CDR3 nucleotide sequence: TGTGCCAGCAACCCACGAGGGGATACCGGGGAGCTGTTTTTT. Translation: CASNPRGDTGELFF. This rearrangement joins TRBV2 to TRBJ2-2; perhaps D is TRBD1 or TRBD2 (5 bases each). Germline CDR1 reads SNHLY; CDR2 reads FYNNEI. This CDR3 comprises 14 residues. V gave up 7 bases and J gave up 5 bases, with 14 bases separating them.

This clonotype was detected only a few times. The rearrangement uses TRBV25-1 and TRBJ2-5, with D maybe TRBD1 (6 bases). CDR1 is MGHDK, CDR2 SYGVNS, per germline. The ends were cut back, 1 base at V and 5 bases at J, with 14 bases in the middle. CDR3 length: 15 amino acids. The CDR3 nucleotides read TGTGCCAGCAGTGAATCAGGGCCAGGGGATGAGACCCAGTACTTC. Amino acid sequence: CASSESGPGDETQYF.

The chain employs TRBV5-1 and TRBJ1-3; tentatively, D is TRBD1 (5 bases). The CDR3 length is 15 residues. The germline gives CDR1 SGHRS, CDR2 YFSETQ. Deletions cut 0 bases from V and 1 base from J, with 8 bases between. The CDR3 is CASSLDQGSGNTIYF. In DNA form, the CDR3 reads TGCGCCAGCAGCTTGGACCAGGGATCTGGAAACACCATATATTTT.

This clonotype was seen repeatedly, ten times or more. The rearrangement joins TRBV6-1 to TRBJ1-5, with a possible D match to TRBD1 (6 bases). This CDR3 is 17 amino acids long. Trimming removed 1 base from V and 0 bases from J, with 13 bases in between. The germline CDR1 and CDR2 sequences are MNHNS and SASEGT. The CDR3 DNA sequence: TGTGCCAGCAGTGAAGACAGGGCAATTTATAGCAATCAGCCCCAGCATTTT. Its protein is CASSEDRAIYSNQPQHF.

This clonotype appeared many times. The junction departs from the called germline gene at one end, perhaps through a read error. This sequence joins TRBV7-9 and TRBJ2-3; possible D gene TRBD1, 5 bases. CDR1 and CDR2 from the germline V gene are SEHNR and FQNEAQ (reference sequence). This CDR3 is 13 amino acids long. CDR3 sequence (DNA): TGTGCCAGTTACAGACTCATCACAGGTACGCAGTATTTT. Protein: CASYRLITGTQYF.

The CDR3 here is CASSPAGNEQFF. The DNA of the CDR3 is TGTGCCAGCAGCCCCGCGGGAAATGAGCAGTTCTTC. This chain joins TRBV6-1 and TRBJ2-1; TRBD2 is a possible D gene (6 bases). This CDR3 is built from 12 residues. CDR1 and CDR2 (germline): MNHNS, SASEGT. V was shortened by 6 bases and J by 7 bases, with 10 bases between the two germline ends.

This clonotype was detected many times. This chain uses TRBV18 with TRBJ2-1, with D tentatively TRBD2 (5 bases). Looked up from germline, CDR1 is KGHSH and CDR2 is LQKENI. V lost 3 bases and J 5 bases, leaving 11 bases between the germline ends. The CDR3 is 14 residues long. The chain's CDR3 is CASSPRRAHNEQFF. The CDR3 nucleotides are TGTGCCAGCTCACCCCGGCGGGCCCACAATGAGCAGTTCTTC.

Many counts were recorded for this clonotype. The rearrangement joins TRBV6-1 to TRBJ1-6, with D possibly TRBD1 on 5 matching bases. Germline lookup yields CDR1 MNHNS and CDR2 SASEGT. This CDR3 comprises 12 residues. V lost 7 bases, J lost 7 bases, and 8 bases lay in between. The CDR3 nucleotides are TGTGCCAGCATCGGGGGGAATTCACCCCTCCACTTT. It encodes CASIGGNSPLHF.